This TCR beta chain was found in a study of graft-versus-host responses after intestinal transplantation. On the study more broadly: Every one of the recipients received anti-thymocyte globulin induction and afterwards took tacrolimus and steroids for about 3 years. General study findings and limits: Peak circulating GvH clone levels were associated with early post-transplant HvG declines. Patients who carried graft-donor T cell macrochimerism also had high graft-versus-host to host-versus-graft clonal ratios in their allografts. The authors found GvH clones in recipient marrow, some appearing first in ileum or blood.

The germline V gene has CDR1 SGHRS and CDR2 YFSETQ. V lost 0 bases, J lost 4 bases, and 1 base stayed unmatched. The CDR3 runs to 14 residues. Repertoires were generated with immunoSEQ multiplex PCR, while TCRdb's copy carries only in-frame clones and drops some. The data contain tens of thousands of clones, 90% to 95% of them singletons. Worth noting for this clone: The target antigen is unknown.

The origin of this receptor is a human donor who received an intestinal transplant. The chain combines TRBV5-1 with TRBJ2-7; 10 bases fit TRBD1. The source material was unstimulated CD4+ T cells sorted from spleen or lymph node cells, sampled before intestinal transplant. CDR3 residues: CASSLAGQGYEQYF. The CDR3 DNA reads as TGCGCCAGCAGCTTGGCGGGACAGGGGTACGAGCAGTACTTC.